The TCR beta chain under discussion was sequenced for a study of T cells in Graves' hyperthyroidism and ophthalmopathy. RNA transcripts gave rise to amplified TCR beta CDR3 regions. Primed by the HTBI set, a first-round RT-PCR was run on the TCR CDR3. TCRdb re-analysed the multiplex PCR reads in MiXCR, keeping a single row per CDR3 protein. The data hold 89,000 or so distinct CDR3 sequences, with 35% to 45% observed a single time. Overall study findings and caveats: The model predicted ophthalmopathy a median roughly 6.3 months before onset. By a 13 V-J model, ophthalmopathy was set apart from stable hyperthyroidism.

Per germline, CDR1 SGHNT and CDR2 YENEEA. V dropped 4 bases and J dropped 10 bases, with 14 bases sitting between them. The CDR3 has 13 amino acids. Not enrolled were patients with uncontrolled infection, other autoimmune disease, pregnancy or lactation. Comment on this clonotype: As yet, its antigen is unknown.

The sequence was obtained from a woman in her twenties or thirties with Graves' hyperthyroidism. The sequencing sample was made of peripheral blood or thyroid tissue (not recorded which). The V gene is TRBV11-3, the J gene TRBJ1-5; possibly TRBD1 for D (5 bases). The CDR3 spells CASSSRGGHPQHF. The CDR3 nucleotides are TGTGCCAGCAGCTCCCGGGGGGGTCACCCCCAGCATTTT. Combining the CDR3 with reference TRBV11-3 and TRBJ1-5 gives the whole variable domain EAGVVQSPRYKIIEKKQPVAFWCNPISGHNTLYWYLQNLGQGPELLIRYENEEAVDDSQLPKDRFSAERLKGVDSTLKIQPAELGDSAVYLCASSSRGGHPQHFGDGTRLSIL.